The 4 T cell receptor beta chains presented below share a single source sample, sequenced in a study of T cell responses to AZD1222 COVID-19 vaccine (dated by TCRdb to the early 2020s). The time point label on this specimen signifies: about 28 days (+/-7) after the second vaccine dose. The library was obtained by the immunoSEQ multiplex PCR assay. The immuneACCESS repertoire file appears here via TCRdb, limited to in-frame rearrangements. These files lack a portion of the clones; in checked studies, under half of the deficit traces to unresolved V genes, and the cause of the others is not known. In this sample the table shows about 140,000 clones, over 85% of which occur a single time. Of the sample, around 7.1% falls within the top ten clones. Material: peripheral blood, obtained 28 days after the second AZD1222 dose. The receptors were sampled from an adult who received the AZD1222 COVID-19 vaccine.

The rearrangement links TRBV19 to TRBJ1-1; possible D gene TRBD1, 6 bases. V was cut by 9 bases and J by 5 bases, with 13 bases left in between. Germline V lookup: CDR1 LNHDA, CDR2 SQIVND (reference sequence). The CDR3 extends over 12 amino acids. The CDR3 protein is CASERGITEAFF. The CDR3 nucleotides read TGTGCCAGCGAGAGGGGGATAACTGAAGCTTTCTTT.

The chain joins TRBV6-1 to TRBJ2-1; D unclear. Germline lookup yields CDR1 MNHNS and CDR2 SASEGT. The CDR3 spans 16 residues. V lost 2 bases to trimming and J lost 6 bases, with 17 bases between them. The chain's CDR3 is CASSENFIIGRNEQFF. In nucleotides, the CDR3 is TGTGCCAGCAGTGAAAATTTTATAATAGGGCGCAATGAGCAGTTCTTC.

The rearrangement links TRBV12-3 or TRBV12-4 to TRBJ2-2, with D unclear. The ends were cut back, 6 bases at V and 5 bases at J, with 7 bases in the middle. There are 12 residues in the CDR3. CDR3 coding DNA: TGTGCCAGCAGACCCGGGACCGGGGAGCTGTTTTTT. Its protein product is CASRPGTGELFF.

This chain uses TRBV25-1 with TRBJ2-1, with a weak D call TRBD2 (7 bases). This CDR3 region has 16 residues. Trimming removed 3 bases from V and 0 bases from J, with 12 bases in between. CDR1 is MGHDK and CDR2 is SYGVNS in the germline V gene. The CDR3 loop reads CASSDGGGLSYNEQFF. CDR3 nucleotides: TGTGCCAGCAGTGATGGCGGGGGCCTCTCCTACAATGAGCAGTTCTTC.